This record covers a single TCR beta chain. These data come from a study of blood T cell repertoires in COVID-19. As processed by the authors: Nucleated cell counts were estimated from reference gene primer amplification. Sequencing was performed with immunoSEQ multiplex PCR; in TCRdb, only in-frame clones are kept and a portion is missing. V and J calls plus clone size are reproduced from that table; the DNA served to infer D and trimming. The data contain roughly 130,000 clones, about 80% of them singletons. The V gene lost 4 bases and the J gene lost 4 bases, with 15 bases spanning the gap. This CDR3 is built from 15 residues. The germline CDR1 and CDR2 sequences are SGHDN and FVKESK.

The rearrangement links TRBV14 to TRBJ2-3, with D possibly TRBD2 on 5 matching bases. The material sequenced was peripheral blood. This sequence originates from a man in his sixties with acute or convalescent COVID-19. The CDR3 loop reads CASSPPNGGPDTQYF. For the CDR3, the DNA is TGTGCCAGCAGCCCCCCGAACGGCGGGCCAGATACGCAGTATTTT.